Given below is one TCR beta chain in context. These data are taken from a study of blood T cell repertoires in COVID-19. Study as a whole: Acute and convalescent COVID-19 samples came from the United States, Italy and Spain.

CDR1 is SGHDN, CDR2 FVKESK, per germline. J was trimmed by 7 bases and V by 2 bases; bases with no gene match: 3. The CDR3 extends over 15 amino acids. Either two negative PCRs, clearance, or symptom resolution qualified Cohort 3 donors as recovered. How the authors handled the data: Reference gene primer amplification gave estimated nucleated cell counts. Assay: immunoSEQ multiplex PCR; the TCRdb copy retains only in-frame clones and omits some. V, J and clone size reflect that table, while D and trimming were determined from the DNA. This table holds approximately 200,000 clones, 86% found once. V is TRBV14 and J is TRBJ1-4; 11 bases line up with TRBD1. The sequence came from a woman in her 30s who had recovered from COVID-19. Sequencing was carried out using PBMCs or T cells enriched from blood (not recorded which). The CDR3 spells CASSQTGTGGEKLFF. In DNA, the CDR3 is TGTGCCAGCAGCCAAACCGGGACAGGGGGTGAAAAACTGTTTTTT.